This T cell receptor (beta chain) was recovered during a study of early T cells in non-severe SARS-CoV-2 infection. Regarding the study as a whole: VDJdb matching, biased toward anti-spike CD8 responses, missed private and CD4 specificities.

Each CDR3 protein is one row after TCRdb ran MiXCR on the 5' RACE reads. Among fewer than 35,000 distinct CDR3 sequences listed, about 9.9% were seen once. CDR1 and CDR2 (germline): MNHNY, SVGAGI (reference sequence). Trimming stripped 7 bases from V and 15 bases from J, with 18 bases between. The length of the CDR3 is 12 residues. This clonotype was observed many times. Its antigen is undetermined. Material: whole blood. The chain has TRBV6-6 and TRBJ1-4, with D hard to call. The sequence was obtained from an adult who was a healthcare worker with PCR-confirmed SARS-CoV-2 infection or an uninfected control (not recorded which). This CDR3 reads CASTIGPGKLFF. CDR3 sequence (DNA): TGTGCCAGCACAATAGGGCCCGGAAAGTTGTTTTTT.